Listed below are T cell receptor beta chains from one sample, sequenced in a study of human T cells and chemical hapten exposure. Each CDR3 protein is one row after TCRdb ran MiXCR on the RACE reads. This sample has some 78,000 distinct CDR3 sequences; over 7% occur once, and the top ten carry around 1.4%. Specimen: whole blood. The receptors stem from a male donor in good health. Some clones in this sample may be carry-over from other donors' samples. Each CDR3 is given with its conserved first and last residue. D genes are given only for firm matches. Clone sizes are given selectively: once, few, many, or a class where the clone is expanded.

clone_size	j_call	d_call	v_call	cdr3_nt	cdr3_aa
many	TRBJ1-1	-	TRBV5-1	TGCGCCAGCAGCTCAACTGACAGTGAAGCTTTCTTT	CASSSTDSEAFF
many	TRBJ2-3	-	TRBV12-3/TRBV12-4	TGTGCCAGCAGTTTAATAGGGCTTGCAGATACGCAGTATTTT	CASSLIGLADTQYF
few	TRBJ1-5	TRBD1	TRBV19	TGTGCCAGTAGTATAGGCCCGGGACAGGGAATTAATCAGCCCCAGCATTTT	CASSIGPGQGINQPQHF
-	TRBJ2-1	-	TRBV20-1	TGCAGTGCTAGAGATAGGCAGGCGGGTACGACCTACAATGAGCAGTTCTTC	CSARDRQAGTTYNEQFF
-	TRBJ2-3	-	TRBV7-8	TGTGCCAGCATCGATACGCCGGGGGGCAGGGAGGCAGATACGCAGTATTTT	CASIDTPGGREADTQYF
-	TRBJ1-1	TRBD1	TRBV25-1	TGTGCCAGCAGTGAGTCACAGGGGATAAACACTGAAGCTTTCTTT	CASSESQGINTEAFF
few	TRBJ1-4	-	TRBV15	TGTGCCACCAGCCCCCGGGGGGGATCAACTAATGAAAAACTGTTTTTT	CATSPRGGSTNEKLFF
-	TRBJ2-3	-	TRBV27	TGTGCCAGCAGTTACGGGGGCGCAACAGATACGCAGTATTTT	CASSYGGATDTQYF
-	TRBJ2-1	TRBD2	TRBV30	TGTGCCTGGAGTGTACTGACTAGCGGGTCGTTCTTC	CAWSVLTSGSFF
-	TRBJ1-3	TRBD1	TRBV20-1	TGCAGTGCCCGGACAGGGGAGAACACCATATATTTT	CSARTGENTIYF
-	TRBJ2-5	TRBD2	TRBV7-2	TGTGCCAGCAGCCCGGAGGGACTAGCGTTGTACGAGACCCAGTACTTC	CASSPEGLALYETQYF
few	TRBJ2-5	-	TRBV4-1	TGCGCCAGCAGCCAAGTTGGTACGGGGCCACAAGAGACCCAGTACTTC	CASSQVGTGPQETQYF
few	TRBJ1-5	-	TRBV30	TGTGCCTGGAGTGACCCAGGGGAGTTCAATCAGCCCCAGCATTTT	CAWSDPGEFNQPQHF
few	TRBJ2-5	TRBD2	TRBV7-2	TGTGCCAGCAGTAACCGACTAGCGGGGGGGCCAGAGACCCAGTACTTC	CASSNRLAGGPETQYF
few	TRBJ2-3	-	TRBV16	TGTGCCAGCAGCCAATCACCAGATACGCAGTATTTT	CASSQSPDTQYF
many	TRBJ2-3	TRBD2	TRBV6-4	TGTGCCAGCAGTGACCTAGCGGGAGGGCCGGGCTCAGATACGCAGTATTTT	CASSDLAGGPGSDTQYF
-	TRBJ2-7	-	TRBV5-1	TGCGCCAGCAGCTACGGGTCGCGCTACGAGCAGTACTTC	CASSYGSRYEQYF
-	TRBJ2-3	TRBD1	TRBV4-2	TGTGCCAGCAGCCGCGACAGGGGAGGATCAGATACGCAGTATTTT	CASSRDRGGSDTQYF
few	TRBJ2-1	-	TRBV13	TGTGCCAGCAGCCGCTATCCGGGACCAATAAATGAGCAGTTCTTC	CASSRYPGPINEQFF
few	TRBJ1-3	-	TRBV7-8	TGTGCCAGCAGCCATTCGCCTTTTAAGGACAGCTCTGGAAACACCATATATTTT	CASSHSPFKDSSGNTIYF
-	TRBJ1-3	TRBD1	TRBV12-5	TGTGCTAGTGGTTTGCTCCTCGGGACAGGGGGCAACGGAAACACCATATATTTT	CASGLLLGTGGNGNTIYF
few	TRBJ1-5	-	TRBV5-1	TGCGCCAGCAGTCCAACGAGTACGGATCAGCCCCAGCATTTT	CASSPTSTDQPQHF
few	TRBJ1-1	-	TRBV29-1	TGCAGCGTTGAAGACAGGTCACTTGGCACTGAAGCTTTCTTT	CSVEDRSLGTEAFF
-	TRBJ2-1	TRBD2	TRBV20-1	TGCAGTGCTACTCCGGGACTAGCCTGGAATGAGCAGTTCTTC	CSATPGLAWNEQFF
few	TRBJ1-1	-	TRBV29-1	TGCAGCGTTAAAACGGGGGCTGGAGCTGAAGCTTTCTTT	CSVKTGAGAEAFF
many	TRBJ2-3	TRBD2	TRBV4-1	TGCGCCAGCAGCCAAGAAACTAGCGGGGTAGGAGATACGCAGTATTTT	CASSQETSGVGDTQYF
few	TRBJ1-4	-	TRBV7-2	TGTGCCAGCAGCTTACGAGCCTCAAATGAAAAACTGTTTTTT	CASSLRASNEKLFF